Below, one T cell receptor beta chain is given with its context. It has no known antigen specificity. No base qualities exist here, and no much larger clone lies one base off it. To identify antigen-specific CD4+ T cell clonotypes by their expansion, the ViraFEST assay first stimulated PBMC with viral peptide pools and then applied TCR sequencing. After around 11 days of culture, CD4+ T cells were isolated with the EasySep CD4+ T cell isolation kit. PCR-confirmed SARS-CoV-2 infection had occurred in convalescent patients between March and December 2020, before the Alpha, Beta and Delta variants emerged in the United States. Each well held under 2.5 million PBMC cultured in IMDM containing roughly 4.9% human AB serum, 8.5 to 10 IU/ml IL-2 and gentamicin, along with around 11 ug/ml peptides. On days 3 and 7, half of the culture medium was replaced with fresh IL-2-containing medium. Each peptide stimulation condition was cultured in triplicate wells unless otherwise noted. PBMC were separated from whole blood using Ficoll-Paque Plus gradient centrifugation and were then either cryopreserved at -140C or used fresh. The QIAamp micro DNA kit was used to extract genomic DNA from the cultured CD4+ T cells.

These data belong to a study of vaccination effects on CD4 cells after COVID-19 (dated by TCRdb to 2022 to 2024). Regarding the complete study: Each participant got two doses of an mRNA SARS-CoV-2 vaccine, either BNT162b2 or mRNA-1273. Cultures from other donors in the study were sequenced using the Oncomine TCR Beta short-read assay on an Illumina iSeq 100. A total of 10 COVID-19 convalescent patients and a handful of SARS-CoV-2-naive healthy vaccine recipients were included in the full study. SARS-CoV-2 spike-specific CD4+ TCR repertoires were compared before and after mRNA vaccination in COVID-19 convalescent patients and in infection-naive vaccine recipients. Pre-vaccine samples were drawn from two convalescent patients 16 days and one week before the first dose, at 142 and 148 days after COVID-19 diagnosis.

What the authors observed across the whole study: Only a small number of convalescent patients were included, and no early post-infection timepoints were available, which limited the study. Clones induced by infection and clones induced by vaccination both contracted markedly at late timepoints after vaccination, which fits with T cell responses waning over time. In convalescent patients, the post-vaccine spike-reactive repertoire consisted mainly of new vaccine-induced clones, largely distinct from infection-induced clones.

Receptor libraries were prepared by the immunoSEQ multiplex PCR assay. DNA from the cultured and isolated CD4+ T cells underwent TCR beta CDR3 sequencing. From the authors' description of their analysis: Non-productive TCR sequences were removed, reads were trimmed to the CDR3 region, and CDR3s of at least 7 amino acids were retained. The MANAFEST web app was used to identify antigen-specific clonotypes by comparing expansion in peptide wells with expansion in reference cultures. To be called positive, a clone needed expansion at FDR<0.05 compared with the reference and with all other wells, an odds ratio greater than 5, and a frequency greater than 0.1% in two replicate wells. Clonotypes significantly expanded in SARS-CoV-2 spike wells and in at least one common cold coronavirus spike condition were defined as cross-reactive. Using the stringdist R package, CDR3 similarity was measured by Levenshtein distance, and unrooted trees were constructed with ape in R 3.6.1. The immuneACCESS repertoire file appears here via TCRdb, limited to in-frame rearrangements. These files lack a portion of the clones; in checked studies, under half of the deficit traces to unresolved V genes, and the cause of the others is not known. V and J calls and clone size are given by that table; D and trimming were obtained from the DNA. Present in this sample are roughly 45,000 clones, roughly 65% of which were seen just once. In total, the top ten clones hold about 31% of the sample.

CDR1 is given as LGHNA and CDR2 as YSLEER, both from the germline V gene. V is trimmed back by 1 base and J by 4 bases, and the junction contains 0 bases that no gene match accounts for. The CDR3 starts with the cysteine, ends with the phenylalanine, and has 13 residues. Only the CDR3 portion is preserved as DNA: 39 bases, with reading frame beginning at the first base. The sample consisted of CD4+ T cells from PBMCs cultured with a peptide pool, taken before COVID-19 vaccination. The rearranged chain carries TRBV4-3 and TRBJ1-2, and 7 bases in between align with TRBD1. This receptor was identified in a human donor who had a prior SARS-CoV-2 infection. This receptor carries the CDR3 CASSQGTGYGYTF. The DNA sequence reads TGCGCCAGCAGCCAAGGGACAGGCTATGGCTACACCTTC.